This T cell receptor beta chain was sequenced during a study of TIL therapy for anti-PD-1-resistant metastatic lung cancer. Background on the study: Progressing patients received lymphodepletion, expanded TIL infusion and IL-2. Most patients had lung adenocarcinoma; a handful of tumors were EGFR-mutant, two ALK-rearranged; half smoked currently or formerly. Tumors carried a median about 1.5 non-synonymous mutations per megabase.

The ends were cut back, 6 bases at V and 2 bases at J, with 9 bases in the middle. Germline V gene data show CDR1 as SQVTM and CDR2 as ANQGSEA. The CDR3 has 12 amino acids. Documented time point: pre-treatment sample, taken before nivolumab and TIL therapy. The immunoSEQ assay was v3. Sequencing depth was approximately 2 million read pairs for survey level, roughly 4.5-6 million for deep. TCRdb's copy holds only in-frame clones and misses some; the assay was immunoSEQ multiplex PCR. Among about 60,000 clones listed, roughly 91% were seen once. This specimen consisted of blood, obtained at baseline. This TCR was recovered from a person between 25 and 79 years old with non-small cell lung cancer. This chain connects TRBV29-1 to TRBJ2-3; D is uncertain. The CDR3 region has the DNA TGCAGCGTAAAGACCCACACAGATACGCAGTATTTT. Translated, it gives CSVKTHTDTQYF.